A selection of T cell receptor beta chains follows, all from one sample in a study of blood T cell repertoires in COVID-19. The data were produced by immunoSEQ multiplex PCR, yet TCRdb's version contains in-frame clones alone and is incomplete. The table shows some 240,000 clones, with 80% to 90% occurring only once. The sequenced sample was peripheral blood. The receptors shown here come from a woman aged 40 to 55 who had recovered from COVID-19. CDR3s include the opening cysteine and the closing phenylalanine or tryptophan. The D gene is left open where the match is weak. Clone size appears in some rows only: once, few, many, or a class for an expanded clone.

D | J | V | size | DNA | CDR3
- | TRBJ2-5 | TRBV9 | - | TGTGCCAGCAGCGACGCCACAGGGCAAGAGACCCAGTACTTC | CASSDATGQETQYF
- | TRBJ1-4 | TRBV4-3 | - | TGCGCCAGCAGCCAAGCGAGAGTAACTAATGAAAAACTGTTTTTT | CASSQARVTNEKLFF
TRBD1 | TRBJ2-3 | TRBV7-8 | - | TGTGCCAGCAGCTTAGCGGCACAGGGGGTTATGGATACGCAGTATTTT | CASSLAAQGVMDTQYF
- | TRBJ1-5 | TRBV6-5 | - | TGTGCCAGCAGTTCTAGAGCGGGGCCCCAGCATTTT | CASSSRAGPQHF
- | TRBJ1-4 | TRBV18 | - | TGTGCCAGCTCACTGACAGATAATGAAAAACTGTTTTTT | CASSLTDNEKLFF
TRBD1 | TRBJ2-1 | TRBV6-2/TRBV6-3 | - | TGTGCCAGCAGCCTTTCACACCTGGGACAGGGAACCGGCAATGAGCAGTTCTTC | CASSLSHLGQGTGNEQFF
- | TRBJ1-1 | TRBV27 | - | TGTGCCAGCAGTGAGGGTTTGGATCGGATGAAAGCTTTCTTT | CASSEGLDRMKAFF
TRBD1 | TRBJ2-5 | TRBV7-8 | - | TGTGCCAGCAGCTTATCAGGGACAGAAGAAGAGACCCAGTACTTC | CASSLSGTEEETQYF
TRBD2 | TRBJ2-7 | TRBV6-5 | - | TGTGCCAGCAGCTCCACTAGCGGGGGCCACTACGAGCAGTACTTC | CASSSTSGGHYEQYF
TRBD2 | TRBJ2-2 | TRBV3-1/TRBV3-2 | once | TGTGCCAGCAGCCCGACTAGCACGGGGTCCGGCGGGGAGCTGTTTTTT | CASSPTSTGSGGELFF
- | TRBJ1-1 | TRBV19 | - | TGTGCCAGCCGAACGGTAGCAGACACTGAAGCTTTCTTT | CASRTVADTEAFF
- | TRBJ2-3 | TRBV6-4 | - | TGTGCCAGCAGTGAAGGTCACTACCAGAGCACAGATACGCAGTATTTT | CASSEGHYQSTDTQYF
- | TRBJ1-5 | TRBV28 | - | TGTGCCAGCAGTCCCGAGAGTGGGCAGCCTCAGCCCCAGCATTTT | CASSPESGQPQPQHF
- | TRBJ2-3 | TRBV6-2/TRBV6-3 | - | TGTGCCAGCAGCTCTGGGCTAGCGCCCCTCACAGATACGCAGTATTTT | CASSSGLAPLTDTQYF
TRBD1 | TRBJ2-7 | TRBV6-5 | - | TGTGCCAGCAGCCGTAAACAGGGGGGCTACGAGCAGTACTTC | CASSRKQGGYEQYF
- | TRBJ1-6 | TRBV7-9 | - | TGTGCCAGCAGCTTAGGGGGGCGGGATTCACCCCTCCACTTT | CASSLGGRDSPLHF
- | TRBJ2-3 | TRBV6-4 | few | TGTGCCAGCGCCCGGGACTCAAGCACAGATACGCAGTATTTT | CASARDSSTDTQYF
TRBD1 | TRBJ2-7 | TRBV28 | - | TGTGCCAGCACTAATCCTAGAGGACAGGGCTGGGGAAAAAACGAGCAGTACTTC | CASTNPRGQGWGKNEQYF
- | TRBJ2-3 | TRBV13 | - | TGTGCCAGCAGCTTAGAAAGCGGCGAGGATACGCAGTATTTT | CASSLESGEDTQYF
TRBD2 | TRBJ2-3 | TRBV2 | - | TGTGCCAGCACTACTAGCGGGGGGGCAGATACGCAGTATTTT | CASTTSGGADTQYF
- | TRBJ1-3 | TRBV7-2 | - | TGTGCCAGCAGCCAATGGACAGCCTCTGGAAACACCATATATTTT | CASSQWTASGNTIYF
- | TRBJ2-7 | TRBV4-3 | - | TGCGCCAGCAGCCAAGACAGGACCTACGAGCAGTACTTC | CASSQDRTYEQYF
- | TRBJ1-1 | TRBV6-5 | - | TGTGCCAGCAGAGAGACAACCCAATCGAACACTGAAGCTTTCTTT | CASRETTQSNTEAFF
TRBD1 | TRBJ2-5 | TRBV11-3 | - | TGTGCCAGCAGCTTAGATCTGGGGACAGGGGGCCAAGAGACCCAGTACTTC | CASSLDLGTGGQETQYF
TRBD1 | TRBJ2-1 | TRBV5-4 | - | TGTGCCAGCAGCACGGACAGGGCTGATGAGCAGTTCTTC | CASSTDRADEQFF
- | TRBJ2-2 | TRBV7-9 | - | TGTGCCAGCAGGGGCACGCCCGGGGAGCTGTTTTTT | CASRGTPGELFF
- | TRBJ2-7 | TRBV14 | - | TGTGCCAGCAGCCAGCCAGGGACAAGCTCCTACGAGCAGTACTTC | CASSQPGTSSYEQYF
- | TRBJ2-7 | TRBV6-5 | - | TGTGCCAGCATCAATGGGGGGGGGCTCCCCTACGAGCAGTACTTC | CASINGGGLPYEQYF
- | TRBJ1-2 | TRBV6-5 | - | TGTGCCAGCAGTTACTCGTCAGTGCTGAACTATGGCTACACCTTC | CASSYSSVLNYGYTF
- | TRBJ1-2 | TRBV9 | - | TGTGCCAGCAGCTCCCCAGTTTCGGGGGGCAGTTACTATGGCTACACCTTC | CASSSPVSGGSYYGYTF
- | TRBJ2-1 | TRBV7-2 | - | TGTGCCAGCAGAGGGCATTGGACAGTCGCCTACAATGAGCAGTTCTTC | CASRGHWTVAYNEQFF
- | TRBJ2-7 | TRBV4-3 | - | TGCGCCAGCAGCCAAGATACGAGACAGAGCTCCTACGAGCAGTACTTC | CASSQDTRQSSYEQYF
- | TRBJ2-1 | TRBV6-4 | once | TGTGCCAGCAGTAAGAACACAGGAGTGTACAATGAGCAGTTCTTC | CASSKNTGVYNEQFF
TRBD2 | TRBJ2-2 | TRBV19 | once | TGTGCCAGTAACCCGGGTCGGACTAGAGGTGCGCTGTTTTTT | CASNPGRTRGALFF
- | TRBJ1-2 | TRBV28 | - | TGTGCCAGCAAAGAGGTCTATGGCTACACCTTC | CASKEVYGYTF
TRBD1 | TRBJ1-6 | TRBV7-8 | - | TGTGCCAGCAGCCGACAGGGCTCAGGTTCACCCCTCCACTTT | CASSRQGSGSPLHF
TRBD1 | TRBJ2-1 | TRBV5-5 | - | TGTGCCAGCAGCTTTGGACAGGGGATTGACAATGAGCAGTTCTTC | CASSFGQGIDNEQFF
TRBD2 | TRBJ2-5 | TRBV7-6 | - | TGTGCCAGCAGCTTAGCGGGCACTAGCGGGGGCGCTCCACAAGAGACCCAGTACTTC | CASSLAGTSGGAPQETQYF
- | TRBJ1-1 | TRBV7-6 | - | TGTGCCAGCAGCTTAGGGACAGTACTTATGAACACTGAAGCTTTCTTT | CASSLGTVLMNTEAFF
- | TRBJ2-3 | TRBV5-6 | few | TGTGCCAGCAGCAGACTGGACATTAACACAGATACGCAGTATTTT | CASSRLDINTDTQYF
TRBD1 | TRBJ2-7 | TRBV18 | once | TGTGCCAGCTCAGGGGACAGTGCCTACGAGCAGTACTTC | CASSGDSAYEQYF
TRBD2 | TRBJ2-7 | TRBV29-1 | - | TGCAGCGTTGAGGTATCCGTGGCTGGACTAGCGTTGGGAGAGCAGTACTTC | CSVEVSVAGLALGEQYF
TRBD1 | TRBJ1-5 | TRBV7-2 | few | TGTGCCAGCAGCTTAGGGACAGGGGAAAATCAGCCCCAGCATTTT | CASSLGTGENQPQHF
TRBD1 | TRBJ1-1 | TRBV3-1/TRBV3-2 | - | TGTGCCAGCAGCCAAGAGACGGGACAGGGGTTGGGGAAGGCTGAAGCTTTCTTT | CASSQETGQGLGKAEAFF
- | TRBJ2-7 | TRBV20-1 | few | TGCAGTGCTAACATCTACGAGCAGTACTTC | CSANIYEQYF
TRBD2 | TRBJ2-1 | TRBV18 | - | TGTGCCAGCTCACCACCGGTGTTAGCGGGGATCAATGAGCAGTTCTTC | CASSPPVLAGINEQFF
- | TRBJ1-1 | TRBV3-1/TRBV3-2 | - | TGTGCCAGCAGCCAGAGGGGGGGCGAAGCTTTCTTT | CASSQRGGEAFF
- | TRBJ2-2 | TRBV18 | - | TGTGCCAGCTCACCACTCCGGGGGACCGCCCTAATCAACACCGGGGAGCTGTTTTTT | CASSPLRGTALINTGELFF
- | TRBJ1-3 | TRBV12-3/TRBV12-4 | - | TGTGCCAGCAGTCCATTTGCGGGAAACACCATATATTTT | CASSPFAGNTIYF
TRBD1 | TRBJ1-4 | TRBV9 | - | TGTGCCAGCAGCACCCCACAGGGGGGAAATGAAAAACTGTTTTTT | CASSTPQGGNEKLFF
- | TRBJ1-5 | TRBV19 | once | TGTGCCAGTAGTGTAAGACTGTCCTATAGCAATCAGCCCCAGCATTTT | CASSVRLSYSNQPQHF
TRBD1 | TRBJ1-5 | TRBV30 | few | TGTGCCTGGAGTCGTCCCGGGACAGGCTACAATCAGCCCCAGCATTTT | CAWSRPGTGYNQPQHF
- | TRBJ2-4 | TRBV4-3 | - | TGCGCCAGCAGCCAAAGCCTAGGGGAGGTAGCCAAAAACATTCAGTACTTC | CASSQSLGEVAKNIQYF
- | TRBJ1-1 | TRBV6-5 | - | TGTGCCAGCAGTACGCCTCGCCGAGACACTGAAGCTTTCTTT | CASSTPRRDTEAFF
- | TRBJ2-3 | TRBV14 | - | TGTGCCAGCAGCCCGCGGGACAGAATAGTAAATACGCAGTATTTT | CASSPRDRIVNTQYF
TRBD1 | TRBJ1-6 | TRBV7-9 | once | TGTGCCAGCAGTCCAGGACAGGGGACCAATTCACCCCTCCACTTT | CASSPGQGTNSPLHF
- | TRBJ2-7 | TRBV7-3 | - | TGTGCCAGCAGCTTAACCGCGGGCTACGAGCAGTACTTC | CASSLTAGYEQYF
TRBD2 | TRBJ2-7 | TRBV7-8 | - | TGTGCCAGCAGCCCAGCCGGGACTAGCAACGAGCAGTACTTC | CASSPAGTSNEQYF
TRBD1 | TRBJ1-3 | TRBV11-3 | few | TGTGCCAGCAGCACCGGTCAGGGGGCGCTTGGAAACACCATATATTTT | CASSTGQGALGNTIYF